Listed here are 12 T cell receptor beta chains from one sample, sequenced in a study of OX40 agonist ivuxolimab in advanced cancers. Some clones are missing from TCRdb's copy, which holds only in-frame ones; the method was immunoSEQ multiplex PCR. The table includes 50,000 or so clones, 70% to 85% detected once. This specimen was CD4+ or CD8+ T cells sorted from blood, taken in a trial of the OX40 agonist ivuxolimab. The source of these receptors is an adult with an advanced solid tumor such as melanoma, head and neck, liver or kidney cancer.

This clone has just one count. The chain carries TRBV5-6 and TRBJ2-1; no definite D call. CDR1 and CDR2 (germline): SGHDT, YYEEEE. The CDR3 runs 16 residues. The V end lost 4 bases, the J end lost 0 bases, and 14 bases lay between the germline ends. DNA for the CDR3: TGTGCCAGCAGCCTGGACCGAGGAAGCTCCTACAATGAGCAGTTCTTC. This translates into CASSLDRGSSYNEQFF.

This clone was detected only once. J is TRBJ2-1 and V is TRBV10-2; 8 bases fit TRBD1. This CDR3 comprises 15 residues. Germline-derived CDR1 and CDR2 are WSHSY and SAAADI. The junction had 5 bases not matched to a gene; V was cut back by 5 bases and J by 2 bases. The CDR3 nucleotides are TGCGCCAGCAGTCCAAGACAGGGGCCCTACAATGAGCAGTTCTTC. Its translation: CASSPRQGPYNEQFF.

The genes are TRBV30 and TRBJ2-1; tentative D call: TRBD2 (6 bases). Trimming shortened V by 4 bases and J by 1 base, and 8 bases separated the two germline ends. Per germline, CDR1 GTSNPN and CDR2 SVGIG (reference sequence). There are 13 residues in the CDR3. In DNA, the CDR3 is TGTGCCTGGAACCGGGGGTCCTACAATGAGCAGTTCTTC. It codes for CAWNRGSYNEQFF. The full variable domain, rest sourced from reference TRBV30 and TRBJ2-1, is SQTIHQWPATLVQPVGSPLSLECTVEGTSNPNLYWYRQAAGRGLQLLFYSVGIGQISSEVPQNLSASRPQDRQFILSSKKLLLSDSGFYLCAWNRGSYNEQFFGPGTRLTVL.

This sequence joins TRBV6-1 and TRBJ1-1; D remains unclear. Germline V CDR1 and CDR2: MNHNS, SASEGT. This CDR3 comprises 13 residues. V was trimmed by 4 bases and J by 8 bases, leaving 14 bases between them. CDR3 sequence: CASSVPPSDEAFF. CDR3 DNA sequence: TGTGCCAGCAGTGTGCCGCCCTCCGACGAAGCTTTCTTT.

This chain joins TRBV6-1 and TRBJ1-1, with D perhaps matching TRBD1 (6 bases). Germline CDR1 and CDR2: MNHNS and SASEGT. The V and J ends lost 3 bases and 4 bases respectively, with 18 bases between them. The CDR3 length is 16 residues. The chain's CDR3 is CASSDRGAGEGTEAFF. The CDR3 nucleotides read TGTGCCAGCAGTGACCGGGGGGCAGGGGAAGGCACTGAAGCTTTCTTT.

This rearrangement joins TRBV4-2 to TRBJ1-2; D gene uncertain. The germline V and J ends were trimmed by 5 bases and 7 bases, with 14 bases remaining between them. This CDR3 contains 13 residues. Germline lookup yields CDR1 LGHNA and CDR2 YNFKEQ. The CDR3, as DNA: TGTGCCAGCAGCTTGGAGGGATTACGTGGCTACACCTTC. It encodes CASSLEGLRGYTF.

The chain recombines TRBV18 with TRBJ2-5, with D maybe TRBD1 (6 bases). V was clipped by 5 bases and J by 5 bases, with 15 bases between them. Germline-derived CDR1 and CDR2 are KGHSH and LQKENI. The CDR3 runs 14 residues. The CDR3 region has the DNA TGTGCCAGCTCAATGGACAGTCAACGGGAGACCCAGTACTTC. Its protein is CASSMDSQRETQYF.

This chain joins TRBV7-9 and TRBJ2-5, with a weak D call TRBD2 (6 bases). The V gene lost 4 bases and the J gene lost 0 bases, with 15 bases spanning the gap. The CDR3 has 16 residues. In germline, CDR1 is SEHNR, CDR2 FQNEAQ (reference sequence). The CDR3 DNA reads as TGTGCCAGCAGCTCATACGGGACTCCGTACCAAGAGACCCAGTACTTC. Amino acids: CASSSYGTPYQETQYF.

This chain uses TRBV19 with TRBJ2-7, with D perhaps assigned TRBD1 or TRBD2 (5 bases each). Germline V gene data show CDR1 as LNHDA and CDR2 as SQIVND (reference sequence). There are 14 residues in the CDR3. Trimming shortened V by 5 bases and J by 3 bases, and 14 bases separated the two germline ends. This CDR3 reads CASSPRDGDYEQYF. The CDR3 coding sequence is TGTGCCAGTAGTCCCCGGGACGGCGACTACGAGCAGTACTTC.

The chain is built from TRBV27 and TRBJ1-1; the match to TRBD1 covers 7 bases. The CDR3 has 14 amino acids. The V gene's germline CDR1 is MNHEY and CDR2 SMNVEV (reference sequence). Germline trimming cut 7 bases from V and 1 base from J; bases unmatched to any gene: 6. The CDR3 is CASNRQGPNTEAFF. For the CDR3, the DNA is TGTGCCAGCAACCGACAGGGACCGAACACTGAAGCTTTCTTT.

The V gene is TRBV11-2, the J gene TRBJ1-5; D perhaps matches TRBD1 (5 bases). The CDR3 has 13 amino acids. Per germline, CDR1 SGHAT and CDR2 FQNNGV. Trimming left V 1 base short and J 7 bases short, with 8 bases between. This chain's CDR3 is CASSLVQGQPQHF. CDR3 bases: TGTGCCAGCAGCTTAGTCCAGGGACAGCCCCAGCATTTT.

This chain joins TRBV4-3 and TRBJ1-5, with D perhaps matching TRBD1 (5 bases). The CDR3 totals 14 residues. The V and J ends lost 4 bases and 2 bases respectively, with 9 bases between them. Germline V CDR1 and CDR2: LGHNA, YSLEER. CDR3 amino acids: CASSPGRGNQPQHF. Written as DNA, the CDR3 is TGCGCCAGCAGCCCAGGGAGGGGCAATCAGCCCCAGCATTTT.